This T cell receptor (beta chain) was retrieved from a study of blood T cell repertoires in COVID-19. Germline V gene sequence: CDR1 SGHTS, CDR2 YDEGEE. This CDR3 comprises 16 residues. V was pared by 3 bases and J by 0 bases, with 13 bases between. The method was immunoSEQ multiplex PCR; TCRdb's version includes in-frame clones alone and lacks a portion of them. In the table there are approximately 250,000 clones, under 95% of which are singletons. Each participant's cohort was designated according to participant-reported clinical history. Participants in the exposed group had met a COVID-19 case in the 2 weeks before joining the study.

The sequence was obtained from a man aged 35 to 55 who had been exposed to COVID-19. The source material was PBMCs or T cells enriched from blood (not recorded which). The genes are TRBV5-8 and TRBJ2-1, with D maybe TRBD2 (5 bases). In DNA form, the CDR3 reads TGTGCCAGCAGCTCCGGACTTCTAGTCTCCTACAATGAGCAGTTCTTC. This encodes CASSSGLLVSYNEQFF.